The 2 T cell receptor beta chains given below trace back to one sample, sequenced in a study of Graves' ophthalmopathy and Graves' hyperthyroidism (dated by TCRdb to 2016 to 2019). Sequencer: Illumina HiSeq 2000. For repertoire sequencing, TCR beta CDR3 regions were amplified from RNA transcripts. HTBI primers and the Qiagen OneStep RT-PCR kit were used in a first-round RT-PCR, which was followed by a second-round multiplex PCR, size selection and purification. In TCRdb, the public reads were trimmed at Q25 with fastp and aligned with MiXCR, with productive beta chains retained. CDR3 protein sequences are deduplicated, and each keeps its most common genes and DNA. This sample is represented by under 350,000 distinct CDR3 sequences; roughly 17% of them were singletons. Approximately 13% of the sample goes to the ten largest clones. Sequencing was done on a sample of peripheral blood. The receptors were gathered from an adult man with Graves' ophthalmopathy.

The chain carries TRBV3-1 and TRBJ2-5; D is unclear. Trimming removed 1 base at V and 4 bases at J, with 10 bases between. Germline V gene lookup returns CDR1 LGHDT and CDR2 YNNKEL (reference sequence). This CDR3 has 14 residues. The CDR3 DNA reads TGTGCCAGCAGCCAAGGTCATCTGAGAGAGACCCAGTACTTC. Protein sequence: CASSQGHLRETQYF.

The J gene is TRBJ2-7, the V gene TRBV7-6; maybe TRBD2 (5 bases). V was shortened by 0 bases and J by 4 bases, with 13 bases between the two germline ends. Germline loops: CDR1 SGHVS, CDR2 FNYEAQ. The CDR3 loop spans 15 amino acids. In DNA, the CDR3 is TGTGCCAGCAGCTTAGCGAAAGGGAGTTGGTACGAGCAGTACTTC. It codes for CASSLAKGSWYEQYF.